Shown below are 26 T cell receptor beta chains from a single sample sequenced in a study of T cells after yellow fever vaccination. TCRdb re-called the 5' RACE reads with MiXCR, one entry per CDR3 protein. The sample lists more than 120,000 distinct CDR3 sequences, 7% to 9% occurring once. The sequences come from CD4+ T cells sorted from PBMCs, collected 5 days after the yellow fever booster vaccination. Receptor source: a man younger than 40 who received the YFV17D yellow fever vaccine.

The CDR3 sequence is CASSTRTSRTDTQYF. The CDR3, as DNA: TGTGCCAGCAGTACCCGGACTAGCCGAACAGATACGCAGTATTTT. The J gene is TRBJ2-3, the V gene TRBV28; 8 nucleotides agree with TRBD2. Germline V gene data show CDR1 as MDHEN and CDR2 as SYDVKM. This CDR3 comprises 15 residues. Losses at the gene ends were 5 bases for V and 3 bases for J; bases not matched to a gene: 7. The full variable domain, its missing parts supplied by reference TRBV28 and TRBJ2-3, is DVKVTQSSRYLVKRTGEKVFLECVQDMDHENMFWYRQDPGLGLRLIYFSYDVKMKEKGDIPEGYSVSREKKERFSLILESASTNQTSMYLCASSTRTSRTDTQYFGPGTRLTVL.

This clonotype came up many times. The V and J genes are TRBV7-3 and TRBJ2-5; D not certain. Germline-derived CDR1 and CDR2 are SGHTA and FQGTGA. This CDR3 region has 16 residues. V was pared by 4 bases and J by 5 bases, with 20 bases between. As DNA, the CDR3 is TGTGCCAGCAGCTCTCCCGGTCCCTGGCCGTTGGAGACCCAGTACTTC. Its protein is CASSSPGPWPLETQYF.

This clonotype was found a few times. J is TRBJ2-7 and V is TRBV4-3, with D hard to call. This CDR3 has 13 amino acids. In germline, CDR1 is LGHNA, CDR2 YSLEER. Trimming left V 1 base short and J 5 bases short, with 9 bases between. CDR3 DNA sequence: TGCGCCAGCAGCCAAGTGGGTGGGAACGAGCAGTACTTC. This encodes CASSQVGGNEQYF.

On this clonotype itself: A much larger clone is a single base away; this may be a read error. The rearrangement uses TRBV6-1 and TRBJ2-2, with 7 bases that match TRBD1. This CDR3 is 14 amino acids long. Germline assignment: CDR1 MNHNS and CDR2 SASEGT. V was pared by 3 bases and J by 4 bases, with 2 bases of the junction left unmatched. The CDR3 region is CASSEGQSTGELFF. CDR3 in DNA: TGTGCCAGCAGTGAGGGACAGAGCACCGGGGAGCTGTTTTTT.

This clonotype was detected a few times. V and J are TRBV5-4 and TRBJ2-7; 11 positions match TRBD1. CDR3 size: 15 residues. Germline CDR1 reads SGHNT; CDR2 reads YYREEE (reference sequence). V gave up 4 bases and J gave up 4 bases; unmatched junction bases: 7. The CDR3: CASSLRDRGGYEQYF. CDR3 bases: TGTGCCAGCAGCCTCAGGGACAGGGGGGGTTACGAGCAGTACTTC.

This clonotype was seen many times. The CDR3 DNA is TGTGCCATCAACGGCGGCACCGCAGCCGATACGCAGTATTTT. Its translation: CAINGGTAADTQYF. V usage is TRBV10-3 and J usage is TRBJ2-3, with D uncertain. The V end was cut by 7 bases, the J end by 6 bases, with 17 bases between. The CDR3 extends over 14 amino acids. Looked up from germline, CDR1 is ENHRY and CDR2 is SYGVKD.

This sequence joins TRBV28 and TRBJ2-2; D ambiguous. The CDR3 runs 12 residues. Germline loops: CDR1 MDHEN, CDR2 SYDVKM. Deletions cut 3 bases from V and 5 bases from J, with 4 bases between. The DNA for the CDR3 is TGTGCCAGCAGTTTCTATACCGGGGAGCTGTTTTTT. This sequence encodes CASSFYTGELFF.

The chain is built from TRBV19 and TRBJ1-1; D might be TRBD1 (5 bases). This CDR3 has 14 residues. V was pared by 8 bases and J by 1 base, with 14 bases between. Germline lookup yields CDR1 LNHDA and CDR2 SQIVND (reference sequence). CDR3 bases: TGTGCCAGTCGTCACAGGTTCGAGAACACTGAAGCTTTCTTT. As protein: CASRHRFENTEAFF.

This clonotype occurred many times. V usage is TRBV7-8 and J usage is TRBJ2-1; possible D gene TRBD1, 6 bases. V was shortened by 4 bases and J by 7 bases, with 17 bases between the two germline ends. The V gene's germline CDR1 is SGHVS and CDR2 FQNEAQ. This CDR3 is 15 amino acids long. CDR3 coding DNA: TGTGCCAGCAGCTCCCGGGACATAACCGTAAATGAGCAGTTCTTC. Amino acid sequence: CASSSRDITVNEQFF.

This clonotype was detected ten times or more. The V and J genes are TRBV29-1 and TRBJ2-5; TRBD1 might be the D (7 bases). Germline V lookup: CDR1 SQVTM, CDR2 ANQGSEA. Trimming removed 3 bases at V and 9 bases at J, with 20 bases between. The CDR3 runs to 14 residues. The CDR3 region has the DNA TGCAGCGTTGACGCTAGGGAGGCCCAGGGGGCCCAGTACTTC. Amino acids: CSVDAREAQGAQYF.

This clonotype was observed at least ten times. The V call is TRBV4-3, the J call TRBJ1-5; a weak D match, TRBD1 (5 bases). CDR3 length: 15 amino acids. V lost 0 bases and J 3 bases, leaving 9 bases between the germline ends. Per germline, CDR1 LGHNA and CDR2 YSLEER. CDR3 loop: CASSQDQGYNQPQHF. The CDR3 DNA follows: TGCGCCAGCAGCCAAGATCAGGGTTACAATCAGCCCCAGCATTTT.

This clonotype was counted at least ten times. The CDR3 sequence is CASSPERRAAGEKLFF. CDR3 coding DNA: TGCGCCAGCAGCCCGGAACGCCGGGCAGCCGGTGAAAAACTGTTTTTT. The V gene is TRBV5-1, the J gene TRBJ1-4, with D unresolved. Germline CDR1 and CDR2: SGHRS and YFSETQ. This CDR3 spans 16 amino acids. Trimming removed 4 bases from V and 7 bases from J, with 20 bases in between. Based on the CDR3 plus reference TRBV5-1 and TRBJ1-4, the full variable domain is KAGVTQTPRYLIKTRGQQVTLSCSPISGHRSVSWYQQTPGQGLQFLFEYFSETQRNKGNFPGRFSGRQFSNSRSEMNVSTLELGDSALYLCASSPERRAAGEKLFFGSGTQLSVL.

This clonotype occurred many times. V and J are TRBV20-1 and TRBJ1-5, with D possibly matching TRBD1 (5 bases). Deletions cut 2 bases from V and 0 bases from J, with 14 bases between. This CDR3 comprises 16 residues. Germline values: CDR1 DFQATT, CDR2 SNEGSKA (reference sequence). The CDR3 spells CSARRGGGGSNQPQHF. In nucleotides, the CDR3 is TGCAGTGCTAGACGTGGGGGGGGAGGTAGCAATCAGCCCCAGCATTTT.

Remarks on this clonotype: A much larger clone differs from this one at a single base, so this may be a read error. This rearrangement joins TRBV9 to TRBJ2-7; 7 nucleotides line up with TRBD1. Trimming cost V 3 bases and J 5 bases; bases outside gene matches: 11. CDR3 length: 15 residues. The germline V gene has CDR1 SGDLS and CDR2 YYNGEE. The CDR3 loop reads CASSARGQDLDEQYF. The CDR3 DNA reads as TGTGCCAGCAGCGCCCGAGGACAGGACTTGGACGAGCAGTACTTC.

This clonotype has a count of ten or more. CDR3 loop: CASSLGLAGEAYEQYF. The CDR3 region has the DNA TGTGCCAGCAGCTTAGGTCTAGCGGGAGAAGCCTACGAGCAGTACTTC. The rearrangement joins TRBV7-9 to TRBJ2-7; 10 bases align to TRBD2. J was trimmed by 2 bases and V by 1 base; bases with no gene match: 5. CDR1 is SEHNR and CDR2 is FQNEAQ in the germline V gene (reference sequence). The CDR3 runs 16 residues. The full variable domain, in which reference TRBV7-9 and TRBJ2-7 provide the parts outside the CDR3, is DTGVSQNPRHKITKRGQNVTFRCDPISEHNRLYWYRQTLGQGPEFLTYFQNEAQLEKSRLLSDRFSAERPKGSFSTLEIQRTEQGDSAMYLCASSLGLAGEAYEQYFGPGTRLTVT.

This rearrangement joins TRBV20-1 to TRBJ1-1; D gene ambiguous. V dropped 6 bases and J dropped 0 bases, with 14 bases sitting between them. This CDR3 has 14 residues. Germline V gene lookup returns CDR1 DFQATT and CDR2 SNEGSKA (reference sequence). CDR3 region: CSAEWASMNTEAFF. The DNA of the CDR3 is TGCAGTGCGGAATGGGCTTCCATGAACACTGAAGCTTTCTTT.

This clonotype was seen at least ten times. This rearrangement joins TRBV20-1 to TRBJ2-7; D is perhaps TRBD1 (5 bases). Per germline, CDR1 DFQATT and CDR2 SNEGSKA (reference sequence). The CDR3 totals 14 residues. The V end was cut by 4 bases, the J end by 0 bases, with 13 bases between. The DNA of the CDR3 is TGCAGTGCTATGGGGCCTTTGACCTCCTACGAGCAGTACTTC. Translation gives CSAMGPLTSYEQYF.

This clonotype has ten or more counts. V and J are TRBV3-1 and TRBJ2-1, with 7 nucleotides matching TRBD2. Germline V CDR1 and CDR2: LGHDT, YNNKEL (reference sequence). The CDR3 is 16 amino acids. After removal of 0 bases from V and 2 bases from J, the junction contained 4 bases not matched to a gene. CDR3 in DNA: TGTGCCAGCAGCCAAGATCTACTAGCGACCTACAATGAGCAGTTCTTC. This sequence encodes CASSQDLLATYNEQFF.

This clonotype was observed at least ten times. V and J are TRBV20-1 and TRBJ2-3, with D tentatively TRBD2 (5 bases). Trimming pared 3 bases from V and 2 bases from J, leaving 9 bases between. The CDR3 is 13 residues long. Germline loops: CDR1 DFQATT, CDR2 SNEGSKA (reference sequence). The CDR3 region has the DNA TGCAGTGCTAGCGACTACCACACAGATACGCAGTATTTT. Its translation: CSASDYHTDTQYF.

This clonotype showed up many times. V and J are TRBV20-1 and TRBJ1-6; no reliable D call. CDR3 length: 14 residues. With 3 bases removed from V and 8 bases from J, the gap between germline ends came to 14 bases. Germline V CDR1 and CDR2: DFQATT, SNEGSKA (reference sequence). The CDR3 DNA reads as TGCAGTGCTAGTCGAGGGCAGGTTGATTCACCCCTCCACTTT. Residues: CSASRGQVDSPLHF.

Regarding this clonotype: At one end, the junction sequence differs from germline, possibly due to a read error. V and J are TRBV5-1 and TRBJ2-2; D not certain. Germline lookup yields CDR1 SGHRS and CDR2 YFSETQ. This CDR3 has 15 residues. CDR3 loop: CASSLEPENAGELFF. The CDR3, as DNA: TGCGCCAGCAGCTTGGAACCAGAGAACGCCGGGGAGCTGTTTTTT.

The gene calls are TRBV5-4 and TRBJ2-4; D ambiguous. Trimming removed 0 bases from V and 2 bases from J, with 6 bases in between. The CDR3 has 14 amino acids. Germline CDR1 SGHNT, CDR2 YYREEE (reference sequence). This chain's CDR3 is CASSLGSTKNIQYF. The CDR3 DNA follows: TGTGCCAGCAGCTTGGGGAGTACCAAAAACATTCAGTACTTC.

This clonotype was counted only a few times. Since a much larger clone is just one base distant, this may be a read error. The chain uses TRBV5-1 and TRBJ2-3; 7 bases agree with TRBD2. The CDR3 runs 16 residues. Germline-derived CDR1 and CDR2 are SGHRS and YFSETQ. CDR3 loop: CATALGTTKSTDAQYF. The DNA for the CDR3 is TGCGCCACAGCCCTCGGGACTACCAAGAGCACAGATGCGCAGTATTTT.

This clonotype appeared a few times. The CDR3 DNA follows: TGCGCCAGCAGCCACCCGGGACTAGCGGGGTCGTCTGGGGCCAACGTCCTGACTTTC. It translates to CASSHPGLAGSSGANVLTF. The gene calls are TRBV5-1 and TRBJ2-6; 13 bases align to TRBD2. CDR1 and CDR2 from the germline V gene are SGHRS and YFSETQ. J was trimmed by 1 base and V by 4 bases; bases with no gene match: 8. This CDR3 spans 19 amino acids.

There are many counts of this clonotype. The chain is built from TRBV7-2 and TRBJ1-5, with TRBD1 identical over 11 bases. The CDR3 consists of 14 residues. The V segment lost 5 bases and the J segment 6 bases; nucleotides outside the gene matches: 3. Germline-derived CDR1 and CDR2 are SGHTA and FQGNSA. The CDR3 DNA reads TGTGCCAGCAGCGGGACAGGGGGAGGTCAGCCCCAGCATTTT. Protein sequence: CASSGTGGGQPQHF.

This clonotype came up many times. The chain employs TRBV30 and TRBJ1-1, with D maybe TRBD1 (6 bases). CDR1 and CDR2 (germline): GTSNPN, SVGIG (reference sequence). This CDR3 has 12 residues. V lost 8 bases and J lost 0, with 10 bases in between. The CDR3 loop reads CARRGMNTEAFF. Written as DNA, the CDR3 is TGTGCCCGCAGGGGAATGAACACTGAAGCTTTCTTT.